The clone carrying this T cell receptor beta chain appeared a few times. Its antigen is unidentified. Per germline, CDR1 MGHRA and CDR2 YSYEKL. The V gene end was trimmed by 5 bases and the J gene end by 8 bases; junction bases not matched to a gene: 10. CDR3 size: 15 residues. These data belong to a study of T cell repertoires in cytomegalovirus infection. General study findings and limits: The ex vivo response was dominated by HLA-C-restricted CMV-specific TCR beta clonotypes.

TCRdb analysed the reads with MiXCR anew, one entry per CDR3 protein. The table records 350,000 to 550,000 distinct CDR3 sequences, approximately 32% of them present only once. The sequence came from a human donor in good health (CMV status not recorded). Some clones in this sample may be carry-over from other donors' samples. The chain is built from TRBV4-1 and TRBJ2-1; 9 positions match TRBD2. Sequenced material: PBMCs. CDR3 sequence: CASSSTGTSLDEQFF. CDR3 bases: TGCGCCAGCAGCTCCACCGGGACTAGCTTGGATGAGCAGTTCTTC.